This TCR beta chain appears in the sequencing data of a study of blood T cell repertoires in COVID-19. Overall study context: There were acute and convalescent COVID-19 samples, and they came from the United States, Italy and Spain. Sources were T cells, B-cell-depleted T cells, or PBMCs; the material itself was cDNA or gDNA.

In the original analysis: Estimated nucleated cell counts came from reference gene primer amplification. Libraries were prepared by immunoSEQ multiplex PCR; TCRdb keeps only in-frame clonotypes and omits some of them. The DNA was the basis for D and trimming; V, J and clone size are from that table. The data contain over 65,000 clones, 75% to 95% of them singletons. CDR1 and CDR2 from the germline V gene are MRHNA and SNTAGT. With V trimmed by 0 bases and J by 2 bases, 3 bases remained unmatched. This CDR3 has 15 amino acids. The receptor comes from a human donor in a cohort sampled during active COVID-19. The chain couples TRBV6-4 to TRBJ1-1; 7 bases fit TRBD1. Specimen: peripheral blood. The DNA for the CDR3 is TGTGCCAGCAGTGACTCAGGGACAGCTAACACTGAAGCTTTCTTT. Translating gives CASSDSGTANTEAFF.